A single TCR beta chain is shown here with its context. Its antigen is currently not known. No base quality information exists; no much larger clone differs at one position. Following the manufacturer's recommendations, the immunoSEQ kit was used to generate TCR beta libraries from genomic DNA. Library preparation used a first multiplex PCR with proprietary primers, then a second PCR adding unique barcodes, with bead cleanups after each round. A positive control reaction and a negative control reaction, both provided in the kit, were run with every batch of samples. The final libraries underwent checking on an Agilent 4200 TapeStation D1000 ScreenTape, volumetric pooling, and quantification by qPCR. Sequencing ran on an Illumina NextSeq500 with a MidOutput 150-cycle cartridge, using 156 Read1 and 15 Index1 cycles with kit custom primers. The pooled library was loaded at roughly 1 pM with about 20% PhiX control spiked in. As for the authors' bioinformatics: Vendor-processed data were analyzed in R, and a clonotype was defined as all T cells sharing the same CDR3 nucleotide sequence. For clone abundance analyses, frequencies were normalized to the 10,000 most abundant clones per sample. Public T cell clones, averaging fewer than five per sample, were removed before analysis. Tumor-enriched clonotypes and baseline blood-enriched clonotypes were defined as those with an abundance difference of at least 32-fold between compartments. A beta-binomial differential abundance model was used to identify clonotypes that expanded or contracted between blood time points. Similarity between tumor and blood repertoires was quantified using the Baroni-Urbani and Buser coefficient, and groups were compared with two-tailed Wilcoxon tests in R. TCRdb holds this immuneACCESS table with in-frame rearrangements only. Some clones are missing; in checked studies, unresolved V genes explain under half, and the rest has no known cause. V and J calls and clone size follow that table, whereas D and trimming were derived from the DNA. A total of about 49,000 clones appear in this sample, roughly 84% of them only once. Roughly a third of the sample is taken by the ten largest.

Germline trimming amounts to 7 bases on V and 0 bases on J, with 12 as the count of junction bases outside the gene matches. Spanning cysteine to phenylalanine, the CDR3 consists of 15 amino acids. Only CDR3 DNA remains: 45 bases, in frame from the first base. The germline V gene (reference sequence) supplies CDR1 GTSNPN and CDR2 SVGIG. This entry comes from a study of radiation and T cells in renal cell carcinoma (dated by TCRdb to 2019 to 2021). Looking at the study overall: The samples were drawn from a clinical trial, where primary renal cell carcinomas were treated with 15 Gy of stereotactic body radiation therapy and then removed by nephrectomy 4 weeks afterward. Across all 55 or so samples, 4 million to 5 million unique CDR3 nucleotide sequences encoding about 2.7 million unique CDR3 amino acid sequences were identified. In total, approximately 54 samples, comprising some 25 tumors and around 27 peripheral blood samples, were subjected to TCR beta sequencing.

The meaning of the sample's time point label: baseline pretreatment blood. This specimen's treatment or condition label, per the study, means: 15 Gy SBRT to primary tumor, nephrectomy 4 weeks later. Serial peripheral blood from radiation-treated patients was sampled at baseline, 2 weeks and 4 weeks after SBRT to track tumor-enriched clonotypes. All patients had renal cell carcinoma with clear cell pathology. Genomic DNA for TCR sequencing was prepared using the QIAamp DNA Blood Mini Kit (Qiagen). The analyses included only samples that passed all quality control checks. The study at large found these results: The single-armed trial design could not address effects of radiation dose or scheduling on the TCR repertoire. Top tumor clonotypes rose in blood from baseline to 2 weeks post-radiation, then contracted by 4 weeks, suggesting transient expansion of tumor-resident clones. Blood repertoire dynamics were not followed beyond 4 weeks after treatment. Because pretreatment tumor biopsies were not available, the study could not determine whether clonotypes were already present within the tumor at baseline.

The origin of this receptor is a woman between 65 and 79 years old with renal cell carcinoma. Sequenced here: blood, sampled from a patient whose treatment included radiotherapy and nephrectomy. The sequence is built from TRBV30 and TRBJ2-7; 7 nucleotides in the junction match TRBD2. In nucleotides, the sequence is TGTGCCTTTTCCGCGACTAGCAAGAGCTCCTACGAGCAGTACTTC. The translation is CAFSATSKSSYEQYF.